The 9 T cell receptor beta chains below were found in one sample sequenced in a study of control samples from healthy donors and cancer patients. TCRdb's table, derived via immunoSEQ multiplex PCR, lists solely in-frame clones and lacks some. The sample shows about 150,000 clones, about 94% of them seen only once. Sequenced input: blood. All receptors derive from a man aged 40-55 years in good health.

The rearrangement links TRBV19 to TRBJ1-2, with 11 bases identical to TRBD1. V lost 9 bases to trimming and J lost 9 bases; unmatched junction nucleotides: 3. This CDR3 region has 11 residues. Germline V gene lookup returns CDR1 LNHDA and CDR2 SQIVND (reference sequence). As DNA, the CDR3 is TGTGCCAGCCGGGACAGGGGGAGCTACACCTTC. Its translation is CASRDRGSYTF.

The chain combines TRBV18 with TRBJ2-5; D gene ambiguous. This CDR3 has 13 residues. The V and J ends lost 2 bases and 4 bases respectively, with 8 bases between them. Germline V CDR1 and CDR2: KGHSH, LQKENI. The CDR3, as DNA: TGTGCCAGCTCACCAGGGATTGGAGAGACCCAGTACTTC. Protein sequence: CASSPGIGETQYF.

The chain combines TRBV9 with TRBJ1-2, with D tentatively TRBD1 (5 bases). The V gene lost 4 bases and the J gene lost 2 bases, with 15 bases spanning the gap. Germline assignment: CDR1 SGDLS and CDR2 YYNGEE. The CDR3 extends over 15 amino acids. CDR3 sequence: CASSTQGRGNYGYTF. The DNA of the CDR3 is TGTGCCAGCAGCACCCAGGGACGTGGGAACTATGGCTACACCTTC. The full variable domain, its missing parts supplied by reference TRBV9 and TRBJ1-2, is DSGVTQTPKHLITATGQRVTLRCSPRSGDLSVYWYQQSLDQGLQFLIQYYNGEERAKGNILERFSAQQFPDLHSELNLSSLELGDSALYFCASSTQGRGNYGYTFGSGTRLTVV.

The rearrangement links TRBV7-9 to TRBJ1-1, with 7 bases lining up with TRBD1. Germline V gene data show CDR1 as SEHNR and CDR2 as FQNEAQ (reference sequence). V shed 6 bases and J 4 bases; nucleotides not matched to a gene: 8. The CDR3 is 14 residues long. The DNA of the CDR3 is TGTGCCAGCAGGTACACAGGGGCGGGCACTGAAGCTTTCTTT. It codes for CASRYTGAGTEAFF.

This sequence joins TRBV28 and TRBJ1-6; a possible D gene is TRBD1 (5 bases). Germline V gene lookup returns CDR1 MDHEN and CDR2 SYDVKM. Trimming cost V 5 bases and J 7 bases, with 15 bases left between them. The CDR3 consists of 15 residues. In DNA, the CDR3 is TGTGCCAGCAGTAGCCCGGGACGGACAAATTCACCCCTCCACTTT. Its translation is CASSSPGRTNSPLHF.

V gene TRBV5-8 combines with J gene TRBJ2-3; 8 positions match TRBD2. The V gene end was trimmed by 3 bases and the J gene end by 2 bases; junction bases not matched to a gene: 8. The CDR3 consists of 16 residues. Germline CDR1 is SGHTS and CDR2 is YDEGEE. CDR3 amino acids: CASSSRLASPTDTQYF. The CDR3 bases are TGTGCCAGCAGCTCCAGACTAGCGTCCCCCACAGATACGCAGTATTTT. Looking up the rest from reference TRBV5-8 and TRBJ2-3 gives the full variable domain: EAGVTQSPTHLIKTRGQQATLRCSPISGHTSVYWYQQALGLGLQFLLWYDEGEERNRGNFPPRFSGRQFPNYSSELNVNALELEDSALYLCASSSRLASPTDTQYFGPGTRLTVL.

This clone was detected only a few times. In nucleotides, the CDR3 is TGTGCCAGCAGCCAGAAGAACACTGAAGCTTTCTTT. Protein product: CASSQKNTEAFF. J is TRBJ1-1 and V is TRBV3-1 (or the pseudogene TRBV3-2); D call uncertain. Germline values: CDR1 LGHDT, CDR2 YNNKEL (reference sequence). Trimming took off 3 bases at V and 1 base at J, with 3 bases between the two ends. This CDR3 is built from 12 residues.

The V gene is TRBV3-1 (or the pseudogene TRBV3-2), the J gene TRBJ2-3; 8 positions match TRBD2. V shed 2 bases and J 1 base; nucleotides not matched to a gene: 5. This CDR3 spans 16 amino acids. Germline V lookup: CDR1 LGHDT, CDR2 YNNKEL (reference sequence). CDR3 protein: CASSQFGGARTDTQYF. The CDR3 DNA is TGTGCCAGCAGCCAATTCGGGGGGGCCCGCACAGATACGCAGTATTTT.

V gene TRBV7-8 combines with J gene TRBJ2-7; 10 nucleotides agree with TRBD2. The V gene's germline CDR1 is SGHVS and CDR2 FQNEAQ. There are 15 residues in the CDR3. J lost 7 bases, V lost 5 bases, and 11 bases had no gene match. The CDR3 DNA sequence: TGTGCCAGCAGCCCCGGGACTAGCGTAGGTGAAGAGCAGTACTTC. Protein: CASSPGTSVGEEQYF.